This TCR beta chain was found in a study of T cells in Graves' hyperthyroidism and ophthalmopathy. Germline loops: CDR1 SEHNR, CDR2 FQNEAQ (reference sequence). This CDR3 is 11 amino acids long. Trimming took off 5 bases at V and 10 bases at J, with 11 bases between the two ends. This clonotype was observed many times. The TCR beta CDR3 regions underwent amplification using RNA transcripts as the source. Using the HTBI primer set, a first-round RT-PCR was run on the TCR CDR3. TCRdb analysed the multiplex PCR reads with MiXCR anew, one entry per CDR3 protein. The table records 330,000 or so distinct CDR3 sequences, roughly 20% of them present only once. Out of approximately 9.9 ml of fresh peripheral blood came the PBMCs.

The specimen sequenced was blood. The chain uses TRBV7-9 and TRBJ1-1; the D gene is possibly TRBD1 (6 bases). The clonotype was recovered from a man aged 50 or older with Graves' ophthalmopathy. As DNA, the CDR3 is TGTGCCAGCAGCAGCGGACAGCGAGCTTTCTTT. Translating gives CASSSGQRAFF.